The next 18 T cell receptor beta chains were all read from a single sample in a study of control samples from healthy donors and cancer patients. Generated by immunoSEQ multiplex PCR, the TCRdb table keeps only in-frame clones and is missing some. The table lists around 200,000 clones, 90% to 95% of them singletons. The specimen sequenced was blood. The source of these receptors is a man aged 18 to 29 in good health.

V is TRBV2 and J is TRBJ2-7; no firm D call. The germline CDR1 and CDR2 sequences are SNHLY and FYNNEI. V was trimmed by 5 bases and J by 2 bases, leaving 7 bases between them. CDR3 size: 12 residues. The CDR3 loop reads CASSYETYEQYF. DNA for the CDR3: TGTGCCAGCAGTTACGAGACCTACGAGCAGTACTTC.

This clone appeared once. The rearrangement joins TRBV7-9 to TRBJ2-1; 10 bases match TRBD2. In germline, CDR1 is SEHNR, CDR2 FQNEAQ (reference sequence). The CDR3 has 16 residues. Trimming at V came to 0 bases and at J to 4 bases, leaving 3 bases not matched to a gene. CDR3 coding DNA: TGTGCCAGCAGCTTAGCGCCAGCGGGGGGGTACAATGAGCAGTTCTTC. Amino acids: CASSLAPAGGYNEQFF.

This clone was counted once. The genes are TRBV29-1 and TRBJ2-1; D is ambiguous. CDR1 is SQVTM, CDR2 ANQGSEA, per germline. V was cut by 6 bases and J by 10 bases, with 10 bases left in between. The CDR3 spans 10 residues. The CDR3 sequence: CSVLDWEQFF. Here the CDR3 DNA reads TGCAGCGTGCTCGACTGGGAGCAGTTCTTC.

CDR3 DNA sequence: TGTGCCAGCGGGTGGTGGTCGCAGGGAGATACGCAGTATTTT. Protein: CASGWWSQGDTQYF. V and J are TRBV2 and TRBJ2-3, with D perhaps matching TRBD1 (5 bases). Germline V gives CDR1 SNHLY, CDR2 FYNNEI. CDR3 size: 14 residues. The V and J ends lost 8 bases and 5 bases respectively, with 17 bases between them.

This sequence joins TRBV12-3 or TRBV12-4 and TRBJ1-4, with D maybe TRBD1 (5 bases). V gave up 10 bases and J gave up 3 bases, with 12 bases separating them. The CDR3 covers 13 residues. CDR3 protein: CATALGANEKLFF. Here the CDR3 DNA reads TGTGCCACCGCCTTGGGGGCTAATGAAAAACTGTTTTTT.

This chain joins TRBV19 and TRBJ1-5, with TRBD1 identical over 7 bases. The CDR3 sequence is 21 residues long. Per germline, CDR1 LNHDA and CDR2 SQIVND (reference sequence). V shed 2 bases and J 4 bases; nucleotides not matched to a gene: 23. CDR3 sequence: CASSIIEVIGARGFTNQPQHF. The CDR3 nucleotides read TGTGCCAGTAGTATAATAGAAGTCATTGGTGCCAGGGGGTTTACTAATCAGCCCCAGCATTTT.

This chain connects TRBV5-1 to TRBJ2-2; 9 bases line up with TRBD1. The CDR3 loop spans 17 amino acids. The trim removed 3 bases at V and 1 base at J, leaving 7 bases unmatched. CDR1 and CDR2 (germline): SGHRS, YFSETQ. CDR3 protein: CASSSVGQGQNTGELFF. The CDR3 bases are TGCGCCAGCAGCTCTGTGGGACAGGGCCAGAACACCGGGGAGCTGTTTTTT.

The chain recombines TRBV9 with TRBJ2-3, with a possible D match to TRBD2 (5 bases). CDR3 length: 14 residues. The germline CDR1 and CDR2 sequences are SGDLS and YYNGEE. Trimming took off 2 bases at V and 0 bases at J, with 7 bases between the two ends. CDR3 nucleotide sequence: TGTGCCAGCAGCGTCTGGGAGAGCACAGATACGCAGTATTTT. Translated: CASSVWESTDTQYF.

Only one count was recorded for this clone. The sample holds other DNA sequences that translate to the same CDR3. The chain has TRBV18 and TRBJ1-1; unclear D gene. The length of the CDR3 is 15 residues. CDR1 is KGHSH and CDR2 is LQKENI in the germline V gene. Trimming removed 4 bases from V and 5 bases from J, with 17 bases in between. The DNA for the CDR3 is TGTGCCAGCTCACGGAGTGGAACCCTTGAGACTGAAGCTTTCTTT. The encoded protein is CASSRSGTLETEAFF.

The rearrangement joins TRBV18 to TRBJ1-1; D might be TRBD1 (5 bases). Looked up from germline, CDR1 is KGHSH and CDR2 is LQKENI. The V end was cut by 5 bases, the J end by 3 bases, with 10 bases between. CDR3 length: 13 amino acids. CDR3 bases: TGTGCCAGCTCAGAGGGGTCTTACACTGAAGCTTTCTTT. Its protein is CASSEGSYTEAFF.

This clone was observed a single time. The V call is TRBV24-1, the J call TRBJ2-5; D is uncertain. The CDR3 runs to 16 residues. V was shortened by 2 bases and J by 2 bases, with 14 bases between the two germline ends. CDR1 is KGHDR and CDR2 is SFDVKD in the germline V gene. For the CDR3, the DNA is TGTGCCACCAGTGATTCGGCAAATAATATGCAAGAGACCCAGTACTTC. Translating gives CATSDSANNMQETQYF.

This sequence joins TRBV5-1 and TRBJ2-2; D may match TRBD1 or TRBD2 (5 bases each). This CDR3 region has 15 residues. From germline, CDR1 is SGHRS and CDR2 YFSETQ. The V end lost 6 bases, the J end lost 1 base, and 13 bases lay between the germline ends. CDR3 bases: TGCGCCAGCACGAACGGGGCCCAGAACACCGGGGAGCTGTTTTTT. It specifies CASTNGAQNTGELFF.

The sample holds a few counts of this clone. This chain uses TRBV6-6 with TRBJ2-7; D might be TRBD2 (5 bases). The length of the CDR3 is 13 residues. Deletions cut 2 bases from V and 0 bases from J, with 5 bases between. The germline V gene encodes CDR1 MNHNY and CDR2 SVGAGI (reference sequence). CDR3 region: CASSYEGSYEQYF. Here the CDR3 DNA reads TGTGCCAGCAGTTACGAGGGCTCCTACGAGCAGTACTTC.

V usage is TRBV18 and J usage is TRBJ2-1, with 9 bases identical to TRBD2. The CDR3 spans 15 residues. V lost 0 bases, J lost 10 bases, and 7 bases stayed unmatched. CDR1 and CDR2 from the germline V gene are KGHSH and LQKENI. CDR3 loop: CASSPPGGGAREQFF. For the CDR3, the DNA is TGTGCCAGCTCACCACCTGGCGGGGGGGCCAGAGAGCAGTTCTTC.

The CDR3 loop reads CASSPPSEAGELFF. The CDR3 DNA reads TGTGCCAGCTCACCACCGTCCGAGGCCGGGGAGCTGTTTTTT. J is TRBJ2-2 and V is TRBV18; D gene ambiguous. In germline, CDR1 is KGHSH, CDR2 LQKENI. V gave up 0 bases and J gave up 6 bases, with 8 bases separating them. CDR3 length: 14 amino acids.

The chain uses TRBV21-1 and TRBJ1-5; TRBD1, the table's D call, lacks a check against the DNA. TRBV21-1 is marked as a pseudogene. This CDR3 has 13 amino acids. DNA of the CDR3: TGTGCCAGCAGCATCACAGAAGGTCAGCCCCAGCATTTT. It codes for CASSITEGQPQHF.

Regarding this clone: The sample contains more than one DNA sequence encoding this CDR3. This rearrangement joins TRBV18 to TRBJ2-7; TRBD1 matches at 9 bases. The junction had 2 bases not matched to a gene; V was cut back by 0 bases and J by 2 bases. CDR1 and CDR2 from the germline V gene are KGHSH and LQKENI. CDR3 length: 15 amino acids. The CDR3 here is CASSPPGQGAYEQYF. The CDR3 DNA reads TGTGCCAGCTCACCACCGGGACAGGGCGCCTACGAGCAGTACTTC.

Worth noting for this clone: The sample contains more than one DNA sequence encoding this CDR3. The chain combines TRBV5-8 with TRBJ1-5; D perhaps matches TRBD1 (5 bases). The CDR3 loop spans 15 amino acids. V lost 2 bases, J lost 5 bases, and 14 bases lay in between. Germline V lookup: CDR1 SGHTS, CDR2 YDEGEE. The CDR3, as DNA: TGTGCCAGCAGCTTCCCAGGGACCGGCGATCAGCCCCAGCATTTT. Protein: CASSFPGTGDQPQHF.